A selection of T cell receptor beta chains follows, all from one sample in a study of blood T cell repertoires in COVID-19. Profiled with immunoSEQ multiplex PCR; TCRdb holds only in-frame clones, not every one. The repertoire holds over 100,000 clones, 84% seen once, with roughly 4% in the top ten. Sequencing was carried out using peripheral blood. The receptors originated from a human donor in a cohort sampled during active COVID-19. CDR3s include the opening cysteine and the closing phenylalanine or tryptophan. A D gene is named only where the DNA matches it firmly. Clone size is not always given. Where it is, it says once, few, many or a class for expanded clones.

len: 15
abundance: NA
v_gene: TRBV5-8
d_gene: NA
j_gene: TRBJ2-7
CDR3aa: CASSGRAGRSYEQYF
CDR3nt: TGTGCCAGCAGCGGCAGGGCGGGGAGGTCCTACGAGCAGTACTTC

len: 12
abundance: once
v_gene: TRBV18
d_gene: NA
j_gene: TRBJ1-2
CDR3aa: CASSPSGDGYTF
CDR3nt: TGTGCCAGCTCACCATCGGGGGATGGCTACACCTTC

len: 15
abundance: NA
v_gene: TRBV5-1
d_gene: TRBD1
j_gene: TRBJ1-6
CDR3aa: CASSLGDRAIGALHF
CDR3nt: TGCGCCAGCAGCTTGGGGGACAGGGCTATAGGGGCCCTCCACTTT

len: 11
abundance: NA
v_gene: TRBV9
d_gene: NA
j_gene: TRBJ2-2
CDR3aa: CASESPGELFF
CDR3nt: TGTGCCAGCGAGTCCCCCGGGGAGCTGTTTTTT

len: 15
abundance: NA
v_gene: TRBV6-6
d_gene: TRBD1
j_gene: TRBJ2-5
CDR3aa: CASRKGRGHQETQYF
CDR3nt: TGTGCCAGCCGGAAAGGCAGGGGGCATCAAGAGACCCAGTACTTC

len: 15
abundance: few
v_gene: TRBV7-2
d_gene: TRBD1
j_gene: TRBJ1-2
CDR3aa: CASSLSGTGSYGYTF
CDR3nt: TGTGCCAGCAGCTTATCCGGGACAGGGAGCTATGGCTACACCTTC

len: 17
abundance: NA
v_gene: TRBV15
d_gene: TRBD1
j_gene: TRBJ1-5
CDR3aa: CATSRLDRGNSNQPQHF
CDR3nt: TGTGCCACCAGCAGATTGGACAGGGGGAATAGCAATCAGCCCCAGCATTTT

len: 13
abundance: NA
v_gene: TRBV3-1/TRBV3-2
d_gene: NA
j_gene: TRBJ2-2
CDR3aa: CASSRISREELFF
CDR3nt: TGTGCCAGCAGTCGAATCTCCCGCGAGGAGCTGTTTTTT

len: 13
abundance: NA
v_gene: TRBV7-2
d_gene: TRBD1
j_gene: TRBJ1-1
CDR3aa: CASSLYQGGSAFF
CDR3nt: TGTGCCAGCAGCTTATATCAGGGGGGCTCAGCTTTCTTT

len: 13
abundance: NA
v_gene: TRBV11-2
d_gene: NA
j_gene: TRBJ1-5
CDR3aa: CASSLSGDQPQHF
CDR3nt: TGTGCCAGCAGCTTATCGGGGGATCAGCCCCAGCATTTT

len: 12
abundance: NA
v_gene: TRBV18
d_gene: NA
j_gene: TRBJ1-1
CDR3aa: CASSHGSDRAFF
CDR3nt: TGTGCCAGCTCGCATGGGTCCGACAGGGCTTTCTTT

len: 15
abundance: few
v_gene: TRBV2
d_gene: NA
j_gene: TRBJ2-4
CDR3aa: CASRATSLAKNIQYF
CDR3nt: TGTGCCAGCAGGGCCACATCGCTAGCCAAAAACATTCAGTACTTC

len: 12
abundance: few
v_gene: TRBV19
d_gene: TRBD1
j_gene: TRBJ1-2
CDR3aa: CASTDRGRGYTF
CDR3nt: TGTGCCAGTACAGACAGGGGACGTGGCTACACCTTC

len: 14
abundance: NA
v_gene: TRBV29-1
d_gene: TRBD1
j_gene: TRBJ2-1
CDR3aa: CSVDRQGASNEQFF
CDR3nt: TGCAGCGTTGACCGGCAGGGGGCGTCGAATGAGCAGTTCTTC

len: 14
abundance: few
v_gene: TRBV6-6
d_gene: NA
j_gene: TRBJ1-5
CDR3aa: CASSYGAWGQPQHF
CDR3nt: TGTGCCAGCAGTTATGGGGCGTGGGGCCAGCCCCAGCATTTT

len: 13
abundance: once
v_gene: TRBV10-3
d_gene: NA
j_gene: TRBJ1-6
CDR3aa: CAISDQGNSPLHF
CDR3nt: TGTGCCATCAGTGACCAGGGTAATTCACCCCTCCACTTT

len: 17
abundance: few
v_gene: TRBV5-6
d_gene: TRBD1
j_gene: TRBJ1-2
CDR3aa: CASGYRGPLSFGYGYTF
CDR3nt: TGTGCCAGCGGATACAGGGGGCCCTTATCATTCGGGTATGGCTACACCTTC

len: 14
abundance: NA
v_gene: TRBV5-4
d_gene: NA
j_gene: TRBJ1-1
CDR3aa: CASSSDLIGAEAFF
CDR3nt: TGTGCCAGCAGCTCCGATTTAATAGGGGCTGAAGCTTTCTTT

len: 15
abundance: NA
v_gene: TRBV7-9
d_gene: TRBD1
j_gene: TRBJ2-4
CDR3aa: CASIGTGGTKNIQYF
CDR3nt: TGTGCCAGCATAGGGACAGGGGGAACCAAAAACATTCAGTACTTC

len: 17
abundance: NA
v_gene: TRBV5-4
d_gene: NA
j_gene: TRBJ2-7
CDR3aa: CASSPGVVWGSSYEQYF
CDR3nt: TGTGCCAGCAGCCCCGGGGTGGTGTGGGGTAGCTCCTACGAGCAGTACTTC

len: 12
abundance: NA
v_gene: TRBV10-2
d_gene: NA
j_gene: TRBJ2-7
CDR3aa: CASSVSGYEQYF
CDR3nt: TGCGCCAGCAGTGTATCCGGGTACGAGCAGTACTTC

len: 14
abundance: NA
v_gene: TRBV9
d_gene: NA
j_gene: TRBJ1-2
CDR3aa: CASSLLFRDYGYTF
CDR3nt: TGTGCCAGCAGCCTACTATTTAGAGACTATGGCTACACCTTC

len: 17
abundance: NA
v_gene: TRBV28
d_gene: NA
j_gene: TRBJ1-3
CDR3aa: CASSLFPDDIAGNTIYF
CDR3nt: TGTGCCAGCAGTTTATTCCCCGACGACATCGCTGGAAACACCATATATTTT

len: 15
abundance: NA
v_gene: TRBV19
d_gene: NA
j_gene: TRBJ2-1
CDR3aa: CASSMGQGLRNEQFF
CDR3nt: TGTGCCAGTAGTATGGGCCAGGGCCTTAGGAATGAGCAGTTCTTC

len: 15
abundance: few
v_gene: TRBV15
d_gene: NA
j_gene: TRBJ2-7
CDR3aa: CATSRAPRGGYEQYF
CDR3nt: TGTGCCACCAGCAGAGCTCCGAGAGGGGGCTACGAGCAGTACTTC

len: 13
abundance: NA
v_gene: TRBV12-3/TRBV12-4
d_gene: NA
j_gene: TRBJ2-5
CDR3aa: CASSLSLLGTQYF
CDR3nt: TGTGCCAGCAGTTTATCTCTACTAGGGACCCAGTACTTC

len: 15
abundance: NA
v_gene: TRBV24-1
d_gene: TRBD2
j_gene: TRBJ2-3
CDR3aa: CATSTSGGATDTQYF
CDR3nt: TGTGCCACCAGCACTAGCGGGGGGGCAACAGATACGCAGTATTTT

len: 16
abundance: NA
v_gene: TRBV7-2
d_gene: TRBD2
j_gene: TRBJ2-7
CDR3aa: CASSLAGAGVRNEQYF
CDR3nt: TGTGCCAGCAGCTTAGCGGGAGCGGGGGTGCGCAACGAGCAGTACTTC

len: 15
abundance: few
v_gene: TRBV5-5
d_gene: NA
j_gene: TRBJ2-7
CDR3aa: CASSLGGSWRDEQYF
CDR3nt: TGTGCCAGCAGCTTGGGCGGCAGCTGGAGAGACGAGCAGTACTTC

len: 15
abundance: NA
v_gene: TRBV11-1
d_gene: TRBD1
j_gene: TRBJ2-7
CDR3aa: CASSLGGQGSYEQYF
CDR3nt: TGTGCCAGCAGCTTAGGCGGACAGGGAAGCTACGAGCAGTACTTC

len: 15
abundance: NA
v_gene: TRBV3-1/TRBV3-2
d_gene: TRBD2
j_gene: TRBJ2-7
CDR3aa: CASRSDSGRTYEQYF
CDR3nt: TGTGCCAGCAGATCTGATAGCGGGAGAACCTACGAGCAGTACTTC

len: 18
abundance: NA
v_gene: TRBV24-1
d_gene: NA
j_gene: TRBJ1-2
CDR3aa: CATSDLQNSCQAHYGYTF
CDR3nt: TGTGCCACCAGTGATTTGCAAAACTCGTGCCAGGCTCACTATGGCTACACCTTC